The present T cell receptor beta chain was sequenced within a study of early T cells in non-severe SARS-CoV-2 infection. Notes on the study in general: Anti-spike CD8 responses were favored in VDJdb matching, and private and CD4 specificities were missed.

The CDR3 extends over 17 amino acids. Germline V gene data show CDR1 as ENHRY and CDR2 as SYGVKD. The V end lost 2 bases, the J end lost 5 bases, and 21 bases lay between the germline ends. This clonotype was seen more than once but under ten times. What it recognizes is unknown. TCRdb redid the calling of the 5' RACE reads with MiXCR, one entry per CDR3 protein. Of 60,000 to 75,000 distinct CDR3 sequences listed, over 8% are singletons. Specimen: whole blood, collected at baseline. The chain carries TRBV10-3 and TRBJ1-1, with D possibly matching TRBD1 (6 bases). The TCR originated in an adult who was a healthcare worker with PCR-confirmed SARS-CoV-2 infection or an uninfected control (not recorded which). This chain's CDR3 is CAISEPLGQGFRTEAFF. In nucleotides, the CDR3 is TGTGCCATCAGTGAGCCACTGGGACAAGGCTTTAGGACTGAAGCTTTCTTT.